The 23 T cell receptor beta chains below come from one sample, sequenced in a study of T cell responses to AZD1222 COVID-19 vaccine. TCRdb's copy holds only in-frame clones and misses some; the assay was immunoSEQ multiplex PCR. Altogether some 150,000 clones are present, more than 70% being singletons, with the ten largest covering 2.2%. The source was peripheral blood, collected on day 0 of AZD1222 vaccination. The receptors here all came from an adult in good health.

V gene TRBV4-2 combines with J gene TRBJ1-2; D not certain. CDR3 length: 14 residues. Trimming took off 1 base at V and 1 base at J, with 7 bases between the two ends. The germline CDR1 and CDR2 sequences are LGHNA and YNFKEQ. CDR3 bases: TGTGCCAGCAGCCAAGTAACGCTTAACTATGGCTACACCTTC. This sequence encodes CASSQVTLNYGYTF.

This clone was seen a single time. This rearrangement joins TRBV7-2 to TRBJ1-2; maybe TRBD1 (5 bases). Germline loops: CDR1 SGHTA, CDR2 FQGNSA. This CDR3 comprises 16 residues. Trimming took 4 bases from V and 2 from J, leaving 17 bases between them. CDR3 in amino acids: CASSSFNRRVNYGYTF. DNA for the CDR3: TGTGCCAGCAGCTCCTTTAACAGGAGGGTAAACTATGGCTACACCTTC.

The gene calls are TRBV11-2 and TRBJ1-1; TRBD1 aligns across 9 bases. CDR1 is SGHAT, CDR2 FQNNGV, per germline. Trimming at V came to 5 bases and at J to 0 bases, leaving 4 bases not matched to a gene. The CDR3 runs to 15 residues. The CDR3 DNA reads TGTGCCAGCAGCCGCGGACAGGGGATGAACACTGAAGCTTTCTTT. Residues: CASSRGQGMNTEAFF. The full variable domain, rest sourced from reference TRBV11-2 and TRBJ1-1, is EAGVAQSPRYKIIEKRQSVAFWCNPISGHATLYWYQQILGQGPKLLIQFQNNGVVDDSQLPKDRFSAERLKGVDSTLKIQPAKLEDSAVYLCASSRGQGMNTEAFFGQGTRLTVV.

The chain recombines TRBV27 with TRBJ2-1; 9 positions match TRBD2. CDR1 MNHEY and CDR2 SMNVEV come from the germline V gene (reference sequence). V lost 2 bases and J lost 9; bases outside the gene matches: 8. The CDR3 has 15 residues. CDR3 protein: CASSLPASGMREQFF. CDR3 DNA: TGTGCCAGCAGTTTACCTGCTAGCGGGATGCGTGAGCAGTTCTTC.

The rearrangement joins TRBV28 to TRBJ2-7, with TRBD1 matching over 8 bases. This CDR3 spans 13 amino acids. V trimming: 5 bases; J trimming: 11 bases; junction bases outside the gene matches: 11. Germline lookup yields CDR1 MDHEN and CDR2 SYDVKM. CDR3 DNA sequence: TGTGCCAGCAGTCCCTCCGACAGGGGTGAAGAGTACTTC. Translation gives CASSPSDRGEEYF.

The chain couples TRBV19 to TRBJ2-7; 7 bases line up with TRBD1. This CDR3 is built from 16 residues. The germline CDR1 and CDR2 sequences are LNHDA and SQIVND (reference sequence). With 5 bases clipped from V and 1 base from J, the junction kept 11 bases outside the gene matches. CDR3 sequence: CASSPQATGVSYEQYF. The CDR3, as DNA: TGTGCCAGTAGTCCCCAGGCCACAGGGGTGTCCTACGAGCAGTACTTC.

The V call is TRBV6-5, the J call TRBJ2-5; 8 nucleotides agree with TRBD2. The CDR3 has 14 amino acids. The V gene end was trimmed by 2 bases and the J gene end by 4 bases; junction bases not matched to a gene: 3. Per the germline V gene, CDR1 is MNHEY and CDR2 is SVGAGI. The CDR3 sequence is CASSYPGGIETQYF. The CDR3 DNA is TGTGCCAGCAGTTACCCGGGGGGGATAGAGACCCAGTACTTC.

This clone has a single count. The chain combines TRBV10-3 with TRBJ2-2, with D possibly TRBD1 on 6 matching bases. Germline CDR1 is ENHRY and CDR2 is SYGVKD. V lost 6 bases to trimming and J lost 7 bases, with 9 bases between them. The CDR3 is made up of 12 amino acids. The CDR3 loop reads CAIRGGSGELFF. CDR3 in DNA: TGTGCCATCAGAGGGGGTAGCGGGGAGCTGTTTTTT.

This clone was seen a handful of times. The chain joins TRBV5-4 to TRBJ2-7; D is perhaps TRBD1 (6 bases). CDR1 and CDR2 from the germline V gene are SGHNT and YYREEE (reference sequence). The CDR3 runs to 15 residues. The ends were cut back, 4 bases at V and 3 bases at J, with 17 bases in the middle. This chain's CDR3 is CASSGGKGDDYEQYF. In nucleotides, the CDR3 is TGTGCCAGCAGCGGGGGCAAAGGGGATGACTACGAGCAGTACTTC.

The chain uses TRBV2 and TRBJ2-1; 8 bases map to TRBD2. Germline CDR1 reads SNHLY; CDR2 reads FYNNEI. J was trimmed by 7 bases and V by 4 bases; bases with no gene match: 9. The CDR3 is 15 amino acids. CDR3 in DNA: TGTGCCAGCAGTGTCAGGACTAGCAATCGGAATGAGCAGTTCTTC. It yields the protein CASSVRTSNRNEQFF.

The CDR3, as DNA: TGCGCCAGCAGCCCTACTGGGAGCTCTGGAAACACCATATATTTT. Translated: CASSPTGSSGNTIYF. The chain uses TRBV4-3 and TRBJ1-3; no clear D. Germline V gives CDR1 LGHNA, CDR2 YSLEER. The CDR3 has 15 residues. V was pared by 4 bases and J by 0 bases, with 10 bases between.

V is TRBV6-5 and J is TRBJ2-1; no clear D gene. Trimming removed 6 bases at V and 0 bases at J, with 9 bases between. Germline CDR1 MNHEY, CDR2 SVGAGI. This CDR3 is 14 amino acids long. As DNA, the CDR3 is TGTGCCAGCAGGGGTTCTTACTCCTACAATGAGCAGTTCTTC. It yields the protein CASRGSYSYNEQFF.

The CDR3 here is CASSPRQGRSYEQYF. In nucleotides, the CDR3 is TGTGCCAGCAGCCCGCGACAGGGTCGATCCTACGAGCAGTACTTC. The chain links TRBV28 to TRBJ2-7; 7 nucleotides line up with TRBD1. The germline V gene has CDR1 MDHEN and CDR2 SYDVKM. V gave up 6 bases and J gave up 1 base; unmatched junction bases: 9. CDR3 length: 15 amino acids.

V usage is TRBV11-3 and J usage is TRBJ2-2; TRBD1 might be the D (6 bases). Trimming removed 4 bases from V and 6 bases from J, with 18 bases in between. CDR1 is SGHNT and CDR2 is YENEEA in the germline V gene. The CDR3 sequence is 16 residues long. The CDR3 DNA sequence: TGTGCCAGCAGCTCGGCTAGTATAGGGGGTTCCGGGGAGCTGTTTTTT. Translating it yields CASSSASIGGSGELFF.

The rearrangement uses TRBV11-2 and TRBJ2-5; the D gene is possibly TRBD1 (6 bases). The germline V and J ends were trimmed by 4 bases and 4 bases, with 13 bases remaining between them. This CDR3 has 14 residues. Germline-derived CDR1 and CDR2 are SGHAT and FQNNGV. This CDR3 reads CASSSFRGGETQYF. The CDR3 DNA reads TGTGCCAGCAGCTCGTTCAGGGGTGGAGAGACCCAGTACTTC.

The V gene is TRBV5-1, the J gene TRBJ1-2; tentative D call: TRBD1 (6 bases). Trimming took off 0 bases at V and 5 bases at J, with 23 bases between the two ends. Germline loops: CDR1 SGHRS, CDR2 YFSETQ. There are 18 residues in the CDR3. As DNA, the CDR3 is TGCGCCAGCAGCTTGGCTCCGCAGGGGCGCTCTACTGGGTATGGCTACACCTTC. Translated: CASSLAPQGRSTGYGYTF.

The J gene is TRBJ2-3, the V gene TRBV11-3, with D unclear. The ends were cut back, 5 bases at V and 1 base at J, with 7 bases in the middle. The germline CDR1 and CDR2 sequences are SGHNT and YENEEA. This CDR3 is 13 amino acids long. CDR3 sequence reads: CASSPVRTDTQYF. Here the CDR3 DNA reads TGTGCCAGCAGCCCGGTTCGCACAGATACGCAGTATTTT.

The V and J genes are TRBV6-1 and TRBJ1-1, with D perhaps matching TRBD1 (5 bases). Trimming took 3 bases from V and 5 from J, leaving 13 bases between them. CDR3 size: 14 residues. CDR1 MNHNS and CDR2 SASEGT come from the germline V gene. The CDR3 bases are TGTGCCAGCAGTGACGGACTCGGGGGGACTGAAGCTTTCTTT. Translating gives CASSDGLGGTEAFF.

The chain recombines TRBV3-1 (or the pseudogene TRBV3-2) with TRBJ1-3, with 9 bases fitting TRBD1. Germline lookup yields CDR1 LGHDT and CDR2 YNNKEL (reference sequence). The trim removed 7 bases at V and 9 bases at J, leaving 13 bases unmatched. This CDR3 is 15 amino acids long. The CDR3 loop reads CASTLTGTGQGTIYF. CDR3 DNA: TGTGCCAGCACCCTAACCGGGACAGGGCAGGGCACCATATATTTT.

This clone was seen a single time. The V gene is TRBV5-4, the J gene TRBJ2-1, with D perhaps matching TRBD2 (5 bases). The length of the CDR3 is 15 residues. V was clipped by 3 bases and J by 0 bases, with 10 bases between them. CDR1 and CDR2 from the germline V gene are SGHNT and YYREEE (reference sequence). This CDR3 is CASSSGISSYNEQFF. The CDR3 DNA follows: TGTGCCAGCAGCTCCGGGATTAGCTCCTACAATGAGCAGTTCTTC.

The V call is TRBV4-3, the J call TRBJ2-6; D might be TRBD1 (6 bases). The length of the CDR3 is 16 residues. CDR1 and CDR2 (germline): LGHNA, YSLEER. The V gene lost 4 bases and the J gene lost 0 bases, with 10 bases spanning the gap. CDR3 protein: CASSPGVVSGANVLTF. As DNA, the CDR3 is TGCGCCAGCAGCCCAGGGGTCGTCTCTGGGGCCAACGTCCTGACTTTC.

The chain is built from TRBV19 and TRBJ1-2; possibly TRBD1 for D (6 bases). Trimming removed 3 bases at V and 4 bases at J, with 12 bases between. Looked up from germline, CDR1 is LNHDA and CDR2 is SQIVND (reference sequence). The CDR3 covers 14 residues. The CDR3 reads CASSIPGGLYGYTF. The CDR3 DNA follows: TGTGCCAGTAGTATTCCCGGGGGCCTCTATGGCTACACCTTC. Full variable domain (missing parts from reference TRBV19 and TRBJ1-2): DGGITQSPKYLFRKEGQNVTLSCEQNLNHDAMYWYRQDPGQGLRLIYYSQIVNDFQKGDIAEGYSVSREKKESFPLTVTSAQKNPTAFYLCASSIPGGLYGYTFGSGTRLTVV.

This sequence joins TRBV7-8 and TRBJ2-7; a weak D match, TRBD1 (5 bases). Germline V gene lookup returns CDR1 SGHVS and CDR2 FQNEAQ. V was cut by 5 bases and J by 4 bases, with 15 bases left in between. The CDR3 runs to 14 residues. CDR3 amino acids: CASSPRTFPYEQYF. The CDR3 DNA sequence: TGTGCCAGCAGCCCCCGGACATTTCCATACGAGCAGTACTTC.